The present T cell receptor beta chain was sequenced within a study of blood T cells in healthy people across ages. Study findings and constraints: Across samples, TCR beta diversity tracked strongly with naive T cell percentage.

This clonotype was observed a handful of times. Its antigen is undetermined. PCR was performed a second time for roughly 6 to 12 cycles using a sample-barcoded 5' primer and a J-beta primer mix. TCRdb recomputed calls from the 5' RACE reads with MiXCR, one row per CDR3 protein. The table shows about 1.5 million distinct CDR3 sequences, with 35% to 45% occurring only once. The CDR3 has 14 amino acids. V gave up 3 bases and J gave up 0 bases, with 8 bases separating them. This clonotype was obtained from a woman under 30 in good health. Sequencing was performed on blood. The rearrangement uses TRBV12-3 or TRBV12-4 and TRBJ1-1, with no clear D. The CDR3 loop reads CASSFGRLNTEAFF. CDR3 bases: TGTGCCAGCAGTTTTGGGCGGTTGAACACTGAAGCTTTCTTT.